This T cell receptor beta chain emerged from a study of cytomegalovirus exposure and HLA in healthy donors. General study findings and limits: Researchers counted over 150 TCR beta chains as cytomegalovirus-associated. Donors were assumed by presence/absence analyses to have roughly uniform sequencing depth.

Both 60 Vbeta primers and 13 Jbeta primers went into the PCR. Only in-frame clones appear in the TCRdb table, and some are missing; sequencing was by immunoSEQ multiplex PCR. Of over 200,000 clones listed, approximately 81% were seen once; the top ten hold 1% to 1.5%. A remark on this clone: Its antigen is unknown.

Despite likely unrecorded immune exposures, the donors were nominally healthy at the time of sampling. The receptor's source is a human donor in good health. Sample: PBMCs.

CDR3 sequence (DNA): TGCGCCAGCTCTCGGGACAGGGTAAACTATGGCTACACCTTC. It codes for CASSRDRVNYGYTF. This chain uses TRBV10-2 with TRBJ1-2; 9 positions match TRBD1. Germline lookup yields CDR1 WSHSY and CDR2 SAAADI. V shed 8 bases, J shed 2 bases, and the junction held 6 bases outside the gene matches. CDR3 length: 14 amino acids.